A selection of T cell receptor beta chains follows, all from one sample in a study of molecular identifiers for immune sequencing clone quantification. TCRdb ran MiXCR on the PCR reads and lists one entry per CDR3 protein. The sample lists 88,000 or so distinct CDR3 sequences, approximately 22% occurring once. What was sequenced was naive CD8+ T cells from blood, with Jurkat cell RNA spiked in. The receptor source for this set is a human donor in good health. Some libraries in this study had Jurkat cell RNA spiked in. Both conserved end residues are part of each CDR3. The order of the fields is D gene, J gene, V gene, clone size, CDR3 protein, CDR3 DNA. D genes are given only for firm matches. Size values are once, few and many counts, or a class for expanded clones, and some rows have none.

>.|TRBJ1-1|TRBV29-1|many
CSVPQTPEGAFF
TGCAGCGTCCCCCAGACGCCGGAGGGAGCTTTCTTT
>.|TRBJ2-1|TRBV7-9|many
CASSSNRDFYNEQFF
TGTGCCAGCAGCTCCAACCGGGACTTCTACAATGAGCAGTTCTTC
>.|TRBJ1-1|TRBV6-2/TRBV6-3|many
CASSPGRSPEAFF
TGTGCCAGCAGTCCCGGCCGCAGCCCTGAAGCTTTCTTT
>TRBD1|TRBJ1-5|TRBV18|many
CASYPTGNQPQHF
TGTGCCAGCTACCCGACAGGGAATCAGCCCCAGCATTTT
>TRBD1|TRBJ1-5|TRBV6-2/TRBV6-3|few
CASRGQWGQLQHF
TGTGCCAGCCGGGGACAGTGGGGTCAGCTCCAGCATTTT
>TRBD1|TRBJ2-5|TRBV12-3/TRBV12-4|.
CASSFDGSDRGHPETQYF
TGTGCCAGCAGTTTTGATGGGTCGGACAGGGGGCATCCAGAGACCCAGTACTTC
>.|TRBJ2-2|TRBV6-2/TRBV6-3|many
CASSPLGRDTGELFF
TGTGCCAGCAGTCCCCTGGGGCGTGACACCGGGGAGCTGTTTTTT
>.|TRBJ2-1|TRBV6-5|few
CASSYSKTGSEQFF
TGTGCCAGCAGTTACTCGAAGACAGGAAGTGAGCAGTTCTTC
>.|TRBJ2-2|TRBV4-1|few
CASSRGRGTGELFF
TGCGCCAGCAGCCGGGGGCGCGGCACCGGGGAGCTGTTTTTT
>.|TRBJ2-7|TRBV5-1|once
CASSLEWGPYEQYF
TGCGCCAGCAGCTTGGAGTGGGGCCCCTACGAGCAGTACTTC
>.|TRBJ2-3|TRBV24-1|few
CATSGDSSDTQYF
TGTGCCACCAGTGGGGACTCGTCGGATACGCAGTATTTT
>.|TRBJ2-3|TRBV12-3/TRBV12-4|few
CASSLSEGLADTQYF
TGTGCCAGCAGCCTTTCCGAGGGGCTGGCCGATACGCAGTATTTT
>.|TRBJ2-7|TRBV19|few
CASSTGDGYEQYF
TGTGCCAGTAGTACTGGAGACGGCTACGAGCAGTACTTC
>TRBD1|TRBJ2-1|TRBV6-1|.
CASSEAAGGYGSEQFF
TGTGCCAGCAGTGAAGCAGCAGGGGGTTACGGCAGTGAGCAGTTCTTC
>.|TRBJ1-5|TRBV2|many
CASSSRGRPQHF
TGTGCCAGCAGTTCAAGGGGGAGGCCCCAGCATTTT